Sequencing of this TCR beta chain was carried out in a study of blood T cells in healthy people across ages. Overall study findings and caveats: Long-lived donors carried more naive CD4+ cells and greater diversity than aged donors.

A J-beta primer mix and a sample-barcoded 5' primer were used in a second PCR of about 6 to 12 cycles. Using its own MiXCR run on the 5' RACE reads, TCRdb lists one record per CDR3 protein. The repertoire holds about 680,000 distinct CDR3 sequences, with roughly 50% as singletons. For this clonotype: The antigen remains undetermined.

The germline CDR1 and CDR2 sequences are SGHTA and FQGNSA. The J segment lost 5 bases and the V segment lost 5 bases, leaving 14 bases of the junction unmatched. This CDR3 has 16 amino acids. The sequence derives from a woman aged 60 to 75 in good health. Sequencing input: blood. The chain couples TRBV7-2 to TRBJ2-5, with 7 nucleotides matching TRBD2. CDR3 protein: CASSRSSGNLPETQYF. DNA of the CDR3: TGTGCCAGCAGCCGCTCGAGCGGGAACCTTCCCGAGACCCAGTACTTC.